The text below deals with one TCR beta chain. The clone's antigen remains unknown. The sample holds no much larger clone one base away, and base qualities are not on file. The data are from a study of preoperative IRX-2 immunotherapy in early breast cancer (dated by TCRdb to the late 2010s). Library creation used the immunoSEQ multiplex PCR assay. TCRdb provides this immuneACCESS table in a form limited to in-frame rearrangements. Some clones are lacking; in checked studies, under half of them reflect an unresolved V gene, and why the rest are absent is not known. In this sample the table shows roughly 43,000 clones, roughly 95% of which occur a single time. The top ten clones comprise about 1.6% of the sample. The sample's treatment or condition label, decoded: preoperative locoregional IRX-2 cytokine immunotherapy. The samples were obtained from a phase Ib study that tested preoperative, locoregional IRX-2 cytokine immunotherapy designed to prime immune responses. Patients with early-stage breast cancer who were given IRX-2 before surgery served as donors.

According to the germline V gene, CDR1 reads SGHRS and CDR2 reads YFSETQ. V is cut back by 4 bases and J by 5 bases, with 4 bases in the junction unmatched. Reading from cysteine to phenylalanine, the CDR3 counts 16 amino acids. The kept DNA is CDR3 alone, 48 bases in frame from the first base. The clonotype comes from a human donor with breast cancer. Sequencing used tumor tissue, obtained after IRX-2 immunotherapy. The chain is made from TRBV5-1 and TRBJ2-3; 16 junctional bases match TRBD2. The nucleotide sequence is TGCGCCAGCAGCGGGACTAGCGGGGGGGCCGGAGATACGCAGTATTTT. It encodes CASSGTSGGAGDTQYF.